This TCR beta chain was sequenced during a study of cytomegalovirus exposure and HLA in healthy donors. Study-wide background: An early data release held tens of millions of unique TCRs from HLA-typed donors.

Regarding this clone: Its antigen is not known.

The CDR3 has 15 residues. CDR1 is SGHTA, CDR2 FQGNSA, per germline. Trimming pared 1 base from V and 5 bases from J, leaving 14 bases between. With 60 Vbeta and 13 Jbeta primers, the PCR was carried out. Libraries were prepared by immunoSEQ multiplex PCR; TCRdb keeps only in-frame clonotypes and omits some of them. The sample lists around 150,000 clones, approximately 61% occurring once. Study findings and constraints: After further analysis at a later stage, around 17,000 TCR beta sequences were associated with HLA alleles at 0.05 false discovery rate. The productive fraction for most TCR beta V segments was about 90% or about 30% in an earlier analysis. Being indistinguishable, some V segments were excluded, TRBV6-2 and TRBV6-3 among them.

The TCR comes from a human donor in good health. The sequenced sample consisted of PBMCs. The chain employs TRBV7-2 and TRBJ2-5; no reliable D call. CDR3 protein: CASSLDLGFGETQYF. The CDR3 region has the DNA TGTGCCAGCAGCTTAGATTTAGGATTCGGGGAGACCCAGTACTTC.